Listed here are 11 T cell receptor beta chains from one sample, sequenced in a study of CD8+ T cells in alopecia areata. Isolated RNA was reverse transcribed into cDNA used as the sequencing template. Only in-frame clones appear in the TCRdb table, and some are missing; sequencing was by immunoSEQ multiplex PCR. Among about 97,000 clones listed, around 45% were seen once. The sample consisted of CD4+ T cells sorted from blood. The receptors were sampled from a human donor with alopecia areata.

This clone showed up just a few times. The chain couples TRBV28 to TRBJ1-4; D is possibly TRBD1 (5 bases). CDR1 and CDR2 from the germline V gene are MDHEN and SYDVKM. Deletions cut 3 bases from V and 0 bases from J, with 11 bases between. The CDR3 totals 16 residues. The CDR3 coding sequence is TGTGCCAGCAGTTTTAGGGACGCCACAACTAATGAAAAACTGTTTTTT. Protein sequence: CASSFRDATTNEKLFF.

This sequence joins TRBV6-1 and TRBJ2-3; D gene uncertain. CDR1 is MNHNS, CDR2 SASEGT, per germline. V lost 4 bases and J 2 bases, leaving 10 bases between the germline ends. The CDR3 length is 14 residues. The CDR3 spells CASSVGQPTDTQYF. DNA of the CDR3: TGTGCCAGCAGTGTTGGGCAGCCCACAGATACGCAGTATTTT.

CDR3 protein: CSARFLETQYF. The CDR3 DNA follows: TGCAGTGCTAGGTTCTTGGAGACCCAGTACTTC. The rearrangement uses TRBV20-1 and TRBJ2-5, with D uncertain. Germline V gene data show CDR1 as DFQATT and CDR2 as SNEGSKA (reference sequence). V lost 3 bases and J 5 bases, leaving 7 bases between the germline ends. CDR3 length equals 11 residues.

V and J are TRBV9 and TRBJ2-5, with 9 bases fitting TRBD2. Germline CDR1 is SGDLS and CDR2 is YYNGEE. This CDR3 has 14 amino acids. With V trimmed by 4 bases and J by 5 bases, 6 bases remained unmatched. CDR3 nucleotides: TGTGCCAGCAGCCCCAGCGGGGGGATGGAGACCCAGTACTTC. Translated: CASSPSGGMETQYF.

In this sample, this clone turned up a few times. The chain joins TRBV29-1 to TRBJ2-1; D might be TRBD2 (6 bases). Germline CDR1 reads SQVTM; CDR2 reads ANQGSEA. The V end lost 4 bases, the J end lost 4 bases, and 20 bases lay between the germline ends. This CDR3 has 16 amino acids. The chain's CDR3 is CSVVYLLLAKYNEQFF. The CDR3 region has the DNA TGCAGCGTTGTCTATCTCTTGCTAGCGAAATACAATGAGCAGTTCTTC.

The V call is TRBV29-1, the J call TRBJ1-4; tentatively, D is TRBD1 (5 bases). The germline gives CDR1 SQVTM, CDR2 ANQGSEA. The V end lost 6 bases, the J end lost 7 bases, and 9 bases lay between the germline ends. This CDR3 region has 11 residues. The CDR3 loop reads CSVDKGEKLFF. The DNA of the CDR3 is TGCAGCGTGGACAAGGGTGAAAAACTGTTTTTT.

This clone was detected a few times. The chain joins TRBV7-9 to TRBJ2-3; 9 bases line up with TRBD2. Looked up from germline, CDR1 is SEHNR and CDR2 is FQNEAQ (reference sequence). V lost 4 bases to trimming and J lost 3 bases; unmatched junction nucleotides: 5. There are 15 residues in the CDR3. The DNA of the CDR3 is TGTGCCAGCAGCTCTCGGCGGGGGGGGACAGATACGCAGTATTTT. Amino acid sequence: CASSSRRGGTDTQYF.

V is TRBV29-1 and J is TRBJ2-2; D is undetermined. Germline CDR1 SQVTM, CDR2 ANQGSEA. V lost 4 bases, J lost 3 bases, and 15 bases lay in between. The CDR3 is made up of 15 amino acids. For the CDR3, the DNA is TGCAGCGTTGCCTCACGACTGGTAGACACCGGGGAGCTGTTTTTT. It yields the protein CSVASRLVDTGELFF.

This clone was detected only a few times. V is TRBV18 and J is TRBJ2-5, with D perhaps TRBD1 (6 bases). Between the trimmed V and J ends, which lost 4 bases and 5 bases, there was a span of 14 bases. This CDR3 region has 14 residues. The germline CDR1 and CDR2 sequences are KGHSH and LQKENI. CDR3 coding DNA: TGTGCCAGCTCACGAGGACAGCCTTCGGAGACCCAGTACTTC. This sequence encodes CASSRGQPSETQYF.

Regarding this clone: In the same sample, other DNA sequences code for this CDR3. The CDR3 sequence is CASRRDRPYEQYF. CDR3 sequence (DNA): TGTGCCAGCAGACGGGACAGACCCTACGAGCAGTACTTC. The rearrangement uses TRBV6-5 and TRBJ2-7, with 7 bases aligning to TRBD1. This CDR3 comprises 13 residues. Looked up from germline, CDR1 is MNHEY and CDR2 is SVGAGI. Trimming removed 6 bases from V and 2 bases from J; junction bases left unmatched: 4.

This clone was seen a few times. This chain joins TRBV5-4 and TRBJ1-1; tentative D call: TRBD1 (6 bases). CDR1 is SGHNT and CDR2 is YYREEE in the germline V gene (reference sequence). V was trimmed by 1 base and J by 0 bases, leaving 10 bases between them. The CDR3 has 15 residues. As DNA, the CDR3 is TGTGCCAGCAGCTTGCGGGGGGGCCTGAACACTGAAGCTTTCTTT. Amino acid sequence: CASSLRGGLNTEAFF.